This TCR beta chain was identified in a study of T cells after yellow fever vaccination. The CDR3 extends over 15 amino acids. The germline V gene has CDR1 ENHRY and CDR2 SYGVKD. Trimming stripped 4 bases from V and 3 bases from J, with 15 bases between. The table lists this clonotype with a few counts. Its antigen remains unidentified. TCRdb re-called the 5' RACE reads with MiXCR, one entry per CDR3 protein. The table lists 350,000 to 450,000 distinct CDR3 sequences, 15% to 20% of them singletons. Study findings and constraints: Primary-vaccination clones mostly resurfaced post-booster (roughly 97% CD4, 75% to 90% CD8).

The origin of this receptor is a man aged 18 to 29 who received the YFV17D yellow fever vaccine. Here the sequenced sample was PBMCs, taken before the yellow fever booster vaccination. J is TRBJ1-1 and V is TRBV10-3; perhaps TRBD1 as D (5 bases). CDR3 sequence reads: CAISGQTGGDTEAFF. DNA for the CDR3: TGTGCCATCAGTGGCCAGACGGGGGGTGACACTGAAGCTTTCTTT.